The clone carrying this TCR beta chain was counted only a few times. Antigen unknown. This CDR3 is built from 17 residues. Germline trimming cut 5 bases from V and 1 base from J; bases unmatched to any gene: 8. Germline values: CDR1 MNHEY, CDR2 SVGEGT. This sample was included in a study of blood T cells in healthy people across ages. PCR was performed a second time for about 7 to 12 cycles using a sample-barcoded 5' primer and a J-beta primer mix. TCRdb reprocessed the 5' RACE reads with MiXCR, giving one entry per CDR3 protein. There are 650,000 to 1,000,000 distinct CDR3 sequences in the sample; around 34% occur only once, and over 10% lies in the top ten. Isolated PBMCs totaled at least 6.5 million in each sample. Total RNA, at least 5.5 micrograms per sample, was extracted from PBMCs. Study-wide results and limits: Fewer expanded clones and more diversity marked long-lived versus aged donors. Older age coincided with a roughly linear decline in TCR beta diversity per million T cells.

The sequencing input was blood. This chain connects TRBV6-2 or TRBV6-3 to TRBJ2-3; 11 nucleotides agree with TRBD2. This TCR derives from a man aged 18 to 30 in good health. Here the CDR3 reads CASSIFGTSGRTDTQYF. The CDR3 nucleotides are TGTGCCAGCAGTATTTTCGGGACTAGCGGCCGCACAGATACGCAGTATTTT.